The 11 T cell receptor beta chains listed next were all sequenced from one sample in a study of T cell changes during pregnancy in multiple sclerosis. TCRdb's copy holds only in-frame clones and misses some; the assay was immunoSEQ multiplex PCR. The data hold over 50,000 clones, with approximately 93% observed a single time. Sequenced material: peripheral blood, taken in the second trimester of pregnancy. The source is a female donor with multiple sclerosis, enrolled in a pregnancy study.

Worth noting for this clone: This sample also contains other DNA sequences that code for the same CDR3. The chain joins TRBV7-3 to TRBJ1-1; no firm D call. Germline CDR1 SGHTA, CDR2 FQGTGA. The V end lost 1 base, the J end lost 2 bases, and 5 bases lay between the germline ends. This CDR3 has 13 amino acids. This CDR3 reads CASSLSRNTEAFF. The CDR3 nucleotides read TGTGCCAGCAGCTTAAGTCGTAACACTGAAGCTTTCTTT.

This chain connects TRBV7-3 to TRBJ1-1; TRBD1 agrees at 10 bases. Germline CDR1 and CDR2: SGHTA and FQGTGA. J was trimmed by 3 bases and V by 5 bases; bases with no gene match: 15. The CDR3 consists of 18 residues. The CDR3 sequence is CASSLHSRQGAKDTEAFF. CDR3 DNA: TGTGCCAGCAGCCTTCATTCACGACAGGGGGCTAAGGACACTGAAGCTTTCTTT.

This clone has more than one count but fewer than ten. This chain connects TRBV6-4 to TRBJ1-5; 10 bases agree with TRBD1. The trim removed 2 bases at V and 5 bases at J, leaving 15 bases unmatched. Germline V gene data show CDR1 as MRHNA and CDR2 as SNTAGT. The CDR3 length is 19 residues. The DNA of the CDR3 is TGTGCCAGCAGTGACGTCGATGGGACAGGGGACAAACAAGATCAGCCCCAGCATTTT. Translated: CASSDVDGTGDKQDQPQHF.

Only a few counts were recorded for this clone. The CDR3 reads CASRVGGRPEAFF. Here the CDR3 DNA reads TGTGCCAGCAGGGTAGGGGGCAGGCCTGAAGCTTTCTTT. The chain combines TRBV6-5 with TRBJ1-1, with 7 bases matching TRBD1. The V gene end was trimmed by 6 bases and the J gene end by 6 bases; junction bases not matched to a gene: 7. CDR3 length equals 13 residues. The germline gives CDR1 MNHEY, CDR2 SVGAGI.

This sequence joins TRBV7-2 and TRBJ1-2; 9 nucleotides agree with TRBD1. J was trimmed by 5 bases and V by 1 base; bases with no gene match: 8. Per the germline V gene, CDR1 is SGHTA and CDR2 is FQGNSA. The CDR3 runs 16 residues. The CDR3: CASSLEGPGTGYGYTF. DNA for the CDR3: TGTGCCAGCAGCTTAGAGGGGCCCGGGACAGGGTATGGCTACACCTTC.

The chain links TRBV21-1 to TRBJ1-5; TRBD1 is the table's D call and was not checked against the DNA. TRBV21-1 is recorded as a pseudogene. This CDR3 is 17 amino acids long. The CDR3 DNA is TGTGCCAGCAGCCCCCTCCCGCGACATTATAGCAATCAGCCCCAGCATTTT. It yields the protein CASSPLPRHYSNQPQHF.

This chain uses TRBV19 with TRBJ1-1, with D possibly TRBD1 on 6 matching bases. Germline lookup yields CDR1 LNHDA and CDR2 SQIVND (reference sequence). V was clipped by 2 bases and J by 1 base, with 8 bases between them. This CDR3 has 14 residues. Here the CDR3 DNA reads TGTGCCAGTAGTATATTACAGGGGAACACTGAAGCTTTCTTT. Translation gives CASSILQGNTEAFF.

The rearrangement joins TRBV15 to TRBJ2-7; TRBD1 might be the D (6 bases). Germline assignment: CDR1 LNHNV and CDR2 YYDKDF (reference sequence). The V and J ends lost 5 bases and 2 bases respectively, with 22 bases between them. The CDR3 runs 17 residues. The CDR3 here is CATSRRTSKDRPYEQYF. The CDR3 DNA is TGTGCCACCAGCCGGAGAACGTCTAAGGACAGACCCTACGAGCAGTACTTC.

The J gene is TRBJ1-1, the V gene TRBV18; D is possibly TRBD1 (5 bases). V lost 5 bases to trimming and J lost 5 bases, with 12 bases between them. The CDR3 totals 13 residues. The germline gives CDR1 KGHSH, CDR2 LQKENI. CDR3 protein: CASSDTRVTEAFF. The CDR3 nucleotides read TGTGCCAGCTCAGACACCAGGGTTACTGAAGCTTTCTTT. The whole variable domain, filled in from reference TRBV18 and TRBJ1-1, reads NAGVMQNPRHLVRRRGQEARLRCSPMKGHSHVYWYRQLPEEGLKFMVYLQKENIIDESGMPKERFSAEFPKEGPSILRIQQVVRGDSAAYFCASSDTRVTEAFFGQGTRLTVV.

J is TRBJ2-1 and V is TRBV6-6, with 7 bases fitting TRBD1. Germline CDR1 is MNHNY and CDR2 is SVGAGI (reference sequence). Germline trimming cut 8 bases from V and 9 bases from J; bases unmatched to any gene: 1. This CDR3 spans 10 amino acids. The chain's CDR3 is CASRDSEQFF. In DNA form, the CDR3 reads TGTGCCAGCCGGGACAGTGAGCAGTTCTTC.

This chain uses TRBV7-9 with TRBJ2-7; 8 nucleotides agree with TRBD2. The ends lost 6 bases at V and 2 bases at J; junction bases unmatched: 9. CDR1 and CDR2 from the germline V gene are SEHNR and FQNEAQ (reference sequence). This CDR3 comprises 15 residues. The CDR3 is CASRPRGALTYEQYF. CDR3 nucleotide sequence: TGTGCCAGCAGGCCGCGGGGGGCGCTTACCTACGAGCAGTACTTC.